This passage covers 4 T cell receptor beta chains from one sample sequenced in a study of spatial heterogeneity in lung cancer. Whole-study results and caveats: Tumor mutation count correlated with how many alpha and beta TCRs expanded intratumorally.

TCRdb used MiXCR to reprocess the 5' RACE reads, holding one entry per CDR3 protein. The sample has fewer than 10,000 distinct CDR3 sequences; about 4.5% are singletons. Their specific antigens are unknown. This sample's time point: sample taken at primary tumor resection. Sequences were derived from lung tumor tissue, sampled at surgery. These receptors were obtained from a female donor with early-stage non-small cell lung cancer.

This rearrangement joins TRBV2 to TRBJ1-1; D is possibly TRBD1 (5 bases). Germline loops: CDR1 SNHLY, CDR2 FYNNEI. The CDR3 has 14 residues. The chain's CDR3 is CAHKGLTRNTEAFF. The CDR3 nucleotides are TGTGCTCACAAGGGACTCACGAGAAACACTGAAGCTTTCTTT.

This clonotype was observed many times. The chain employs TRBV7-2 and TRBJ2-1; D is ambiguous. From germline, CDR1 is SGHTA and CDR2 FQGNSA. V lost 1 base and J 6 bases, leaving 4 bases between the germline ends. This CDR3 is built from 12 residues. CDR3 sequence: CASSLDRNEQFF. The CDR3 coding sequence is TGTGCCAGCAGCTTAGACCGCAATGAGCAGTTCTTC.

This clonotype was detected ten times or more. V gene TRBV20-1 combines with J gene TRBJ2-7; tentative D call: TRBD2 (5 bases). The germline V gene encodes CDR1 DFQATT and CDR2 SNEGSKA (reference sequence). V shed 3 bases and J shed 0 bases, with 6 bases lying between them. The CDR3 loop spans 12 amino acids. In DNA form, the CDR3 reads TGCAGTGCTAGCAGCGGCTCCTACGAGCAGTACTTC. Amino acids: CSASSGSYEQYF.

The genes are TRBV6-5 and TRBJ1-3, with 9 nucleotides matching TRBD1. The CDR3 length is 15 residues. Unmatched junction bases numbered 4, after V lost 5 bases and J lost 2 bases. Germline V gene data show CDR1 as MNHEY and CDR2 as SVGAGI. This chain's CDR3 is CASSTTGGAGNTIYF. The CDR3 region has the DNA TGTGCCAGCAGTACAACAGGGGGCGCTGGAAACACCATATATTTT.